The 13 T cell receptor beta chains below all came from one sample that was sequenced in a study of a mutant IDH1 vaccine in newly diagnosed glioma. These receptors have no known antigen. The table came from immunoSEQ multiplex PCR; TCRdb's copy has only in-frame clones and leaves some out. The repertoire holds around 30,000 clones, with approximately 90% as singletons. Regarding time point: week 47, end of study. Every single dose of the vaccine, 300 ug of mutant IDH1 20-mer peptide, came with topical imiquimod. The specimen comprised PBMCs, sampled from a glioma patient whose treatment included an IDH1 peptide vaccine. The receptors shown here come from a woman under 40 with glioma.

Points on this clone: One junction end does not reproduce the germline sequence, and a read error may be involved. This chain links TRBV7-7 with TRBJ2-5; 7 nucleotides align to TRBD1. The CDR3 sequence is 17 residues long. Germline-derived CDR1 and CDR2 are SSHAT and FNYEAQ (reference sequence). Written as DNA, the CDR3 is TGTGCTAGCAGCTACGGGGCCAGGGGGTTCAAGCGAGAGACCCAGTACTTC. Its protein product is CASSYGARGFKRETQYF.

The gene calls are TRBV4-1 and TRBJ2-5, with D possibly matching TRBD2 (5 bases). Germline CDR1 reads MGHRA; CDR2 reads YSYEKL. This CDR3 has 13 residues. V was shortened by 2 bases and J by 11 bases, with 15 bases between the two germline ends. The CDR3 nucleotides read TGCGCCAGCAGCCAACCGGAGGTTGCTGAGCAGTACTTC. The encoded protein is CASSQPEVAEQYF.

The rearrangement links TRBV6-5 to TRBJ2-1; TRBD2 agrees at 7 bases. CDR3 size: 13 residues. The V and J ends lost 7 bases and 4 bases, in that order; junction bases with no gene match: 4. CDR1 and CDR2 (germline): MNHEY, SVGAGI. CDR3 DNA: TGTGCCAGCACTGGGGGGGTGTACAATGAGCAGTTCTTC. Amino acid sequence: CASTGGVYNEQFF.

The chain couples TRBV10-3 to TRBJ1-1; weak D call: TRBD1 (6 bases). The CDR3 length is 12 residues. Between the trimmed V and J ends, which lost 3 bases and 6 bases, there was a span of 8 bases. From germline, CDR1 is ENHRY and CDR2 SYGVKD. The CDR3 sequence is CAISDRGSEAFF. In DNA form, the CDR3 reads TGTGCCATCAGTGACAGGGGATCTGAAGCTTTCTTT.

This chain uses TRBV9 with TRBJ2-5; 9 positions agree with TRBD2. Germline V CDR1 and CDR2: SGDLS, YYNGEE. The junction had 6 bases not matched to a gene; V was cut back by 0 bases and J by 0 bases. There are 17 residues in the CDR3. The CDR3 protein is CASSVGASGGYQETQYF. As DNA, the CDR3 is TGTGCCAGCAGCGTAGGAGCCAGCGGGGGGTACCAAGAGACCCAGTACTTC. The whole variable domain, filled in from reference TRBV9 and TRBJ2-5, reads DSGVTQTPKHLITATGQRVTLRCSPRSGDLSVYWYQQSLDQGLQFLIQYYNGEERAKGNILERFSAQQFPDLHSELNLSSLELGDSALYFCASSVGASGGYQETQYFGPGTRLLVL.

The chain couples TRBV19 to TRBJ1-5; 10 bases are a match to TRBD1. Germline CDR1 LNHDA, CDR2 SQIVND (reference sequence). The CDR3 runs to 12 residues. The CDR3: CSTGTGDQPQHF. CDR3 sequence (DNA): TGTTCCACCGGGACAGGGGATCAGCCCCAGCATTTT.

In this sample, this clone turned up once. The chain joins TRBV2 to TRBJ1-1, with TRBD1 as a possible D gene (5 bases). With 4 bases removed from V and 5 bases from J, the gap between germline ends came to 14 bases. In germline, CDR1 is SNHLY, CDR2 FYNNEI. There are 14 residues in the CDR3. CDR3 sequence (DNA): TGTGCCAGCAGTGTGTCTGCAGGGCGTACTGAAGCTTTCTTT. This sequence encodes CASSVSAGRTEAFF.

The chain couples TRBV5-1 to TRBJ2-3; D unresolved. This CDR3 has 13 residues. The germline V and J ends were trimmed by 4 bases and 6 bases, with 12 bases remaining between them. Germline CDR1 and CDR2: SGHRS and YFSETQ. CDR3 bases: TGCGCCAGCAGCCAGGCAAGAGTGGATACGCAGTATTTT. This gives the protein CASSQARVDTQYF.

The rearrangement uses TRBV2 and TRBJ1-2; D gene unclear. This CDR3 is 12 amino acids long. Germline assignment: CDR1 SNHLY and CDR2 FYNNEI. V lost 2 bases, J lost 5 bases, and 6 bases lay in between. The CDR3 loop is CASSEFEYGYTF. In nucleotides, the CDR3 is TGTGCCAGCAGTGAATTTGAGTATGGCTACACCTTC. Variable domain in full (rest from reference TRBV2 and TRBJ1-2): EPEVTQTPSHQVTQMGQEVILRCVPISNHLYFYWYRQILGQKVEFLVSFYNNEISEKSEIFDDQFSVERPDGSNFTLKIRSTKLEDSAMYFCASSEFEYGYTFGSGTRLTVV.

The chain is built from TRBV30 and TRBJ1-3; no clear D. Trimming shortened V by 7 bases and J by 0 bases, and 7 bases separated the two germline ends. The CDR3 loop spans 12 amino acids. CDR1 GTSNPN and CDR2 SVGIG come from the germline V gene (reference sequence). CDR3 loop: CASRHSGNTIYF. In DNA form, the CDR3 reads TGTGCCTCCCGACACTCTGGAAACACCATATATTTT.

This CDR3 reads CASSPVGAGQPQHF. CDR3 DNA sequence: TGTGCCAGCAGCCCGGTAGGGGCCGGTCAGCCCCAGCATTTT. The V call is TRBV7-9, the J call TRBJ1-5, with a possible D match to TRBD1 (5 bases). Trimming stripped 5 bases from V and 6 bases from J, with 14 bases between. The germline CDR1 and CDR2 sequences are SEHNR and FQNEAQ (reference sequence). The CDR3 covers 14 residues.

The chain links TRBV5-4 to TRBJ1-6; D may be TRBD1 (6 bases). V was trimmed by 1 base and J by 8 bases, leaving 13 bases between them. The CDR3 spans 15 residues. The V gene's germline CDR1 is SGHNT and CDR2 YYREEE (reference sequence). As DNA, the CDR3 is TGTGCCAGCAGCTTGCCTGGACAGCCGTATTCACCCCTCCACTTT. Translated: CASSLPGQPYSPLHF.

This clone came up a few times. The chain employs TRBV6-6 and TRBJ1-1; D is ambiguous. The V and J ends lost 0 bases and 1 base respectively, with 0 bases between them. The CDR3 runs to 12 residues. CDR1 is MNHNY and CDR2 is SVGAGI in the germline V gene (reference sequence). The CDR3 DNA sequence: TGTGCCAGCAGTTACTCGAACACTGAAGCTTTCTTT. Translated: CASSYSNTEAFF.